What follows are 25 T cell receptor beta chains derived from one specimen sequenced in a study of neoadjuvant nivolumab and ipilimumab in lung cancer. TCRdb's copy holds only in-frame clones and misses some; the assay was immunoSEQ multiplex PCR. The sample carries about 5,300 clones, roughly 91% recorded once. The specimen was blood, collected after neoadjuvant nivolumab, alone or with ipilimumab, at or shortly before surgery. All receptors derive from an adult with non-small cell lung cancer. Some clones in this sample may be carry-over from other donors' samples.

The J gene is TRBJ2-3, the V gene TRBV7-6; TRBD2 matches 10 bases. The germline gives CDR1 SGHVS, CDR2 FNYEAQ. CDR3 length: 15 residues. Trimming cost V 3 bases and J 4 bases; bases outside gene matches: 4. CDR3 protein: CASSLGTSVADTQYF. The CDR3 DNA reads TGTGCCAGCAGCTTGGGGACTAGCGTGGCAGATACGCAGTATTTT. Using reference TRBV7-6 and TRBJ2-3 for the parts outside the CDR3, the full variable domain is GAGVSQSPRYKVTKRGQDVALRCDPISGHVSLYWYRQALGQGPEFLTYFNYEAQQDKSGLPNDRFSAERPEGSISTLTIQRTEQRDSAMYRCASSLGTSVADTQYFGPGTRLTVL.

The genes are TRBV7-3 and TRBJ2-3; D unclear. V lost 2 bases and J lost 1, with 4 bases in between. The CDR3 contains 13 residues. Germline V CDR1 and CDR2: SGHTA, FQGTGA. This CDR3 reads CASSLFGTDTQYF. The CDR3 coding sequence is TGTGCCAGCAGCTTATTCGGCACAGATACGCAGTATTTT.

The chain employs TRBV5-4 and TRBJ1-2; D not certain. Trimming removed 3 bases from V and 5 bases from J, with 14 bases in between. The CDR3 runs 14 residues. The germline CDR1 and CDR2 sequences are SGHNT and YYREEE (reference sequence). The CDR3 loop reads CASSSRTELYGYTF. DNA for the CDR3: TGTGCCAGCAGCTCGCGGACGGAGCTATATGGCTACACCTTC. Drawing the rest from reference TRBV5-4 and TRBJ1-2, the complete variable domain is ETGVTQSPTHLIKTRGQQVTLRCSSQSGHNTVSWYQQALGQGPQFIFQYYREEENGRGNFPPRFSGLQFPNYSSELNVNALELDDSALYLCASSSRTELYGYTFGSGTRLTVV.

V and J are TRBV6-4 and TRBJ2-2, with a tentative D call TRBD2 (5 bases). The CDR3 is 13 residues long. Trimming left V 2 bases short and J 7 bases short, with 8 bases between. Per the germline V gene, CDR1 is MRHNA and CDR2 is SNTAGT. The CDR3 nucleotides are TGTGCCAGCAGTGACCGGGAAGACGGGGAGCTGTTTTTT. Its protein product is CASSDREDGELFF.

V is TRBV27 and J is TRBJ2-3; D might be TRBD2 (6 bases). CDR3 length equals 14 residues. Trimming left V 5 bases short and J 2 bases short, with 11 bases between. Looked up from germline, CDR1 is MNHEY and CDR2 is SMNVEV (reference sequence). The CDR3 loop is CASSLGTYTDTQYF. CDR3 sequence (DNA): TGTGCCAGCAGTCTTGGGACTTACACAGATACGCAGTATTTT.

The chain combines TRBV28 with TRBJ2-7, with 8 positions matching TRBD2. Germline loops: CDR1 MDHEN, CDR2 SYDVKM. This CDR3 spans 16 amino acids. V lost 5 bases and J lost 4; bases outside the gene matches: 13. The CDR3 loop reads CASSTLGGRPSYEQYF. The CDR3 DNA reads as TGTGCCAGCAGTACCCTTGGCGGGAGGCCCTCTTACGAGCAGTACTTC.

V is TRBV6-1 and J is TRBJ2-1; TRBD1 agrees at 8 bases. The CDR3 covers 17 residues. The germline V gene has CDR1 MNHNS and CDR2 SASEGT. V lost 1 base to trimming and J lost 0 bases; unmatched junction nucleotides: 5. CDR3 sequence reads: CASSEGPGGSSYNEQFF. The CDR3 nucleotides read TGTGCCAGCAGTGAAGGGCCAGGGGGCTCCTCCTACAATGAGCAGTTCTTC.

The CDR3 loop reads CASSAGKVPTDTQYF. The CDR3 coding sequence is TGTGCCAGCTCCGCGGGGAAGGTCCCCACAGATACGCAGTATTTT. This chain uses TRBV18 with TRBJ2-3; possible D gene TRBD2, 6 bases. Germline assignment: CDR1 KGHSH and CDR2 LQKENI. CDR3 length: 15 amino acids. The V end was cut by 6 bases, the J end by 2 bases, with 15 bases between.

The chain employs TRBV27 and TRBJ1-2, with 7 bases identical to TRBD1. From germline, CDR1 is MNHEY and CDR2 SMNVEV (reference sequence). CDR3 length: 16 residues. V lost 6 bases, J lost 5 bases, and 15 bases stayed unmatched. CDR3 loop: CASSPQGSWAGYGYTF. DNA for the CDR3: TGTGCCAGCAGCCCACAGGGGTCTTGGGCGGGGTATGGCTACACCTTC.

The chain is built from TRBV19 and TRBJ1-1, with TRBD1 matching 7 bases. Per germline, CDR1 LNHDA and CDR2 SQIVND (reference sequence). The CDR3 extends over 14 amino acids. V shed 5 bases, J shed 0 bases, and the junction held 3 bases outside the gene matches. The CDR3 DNA reads TGTGCCAGTAGTTCGGACAGGTTGAACACTGAAGCTTTCTTT. This sequence encodes CASSSDRLNTEAFF.

The chain uses TRBV30 and TRBJ1-2; perhaps TRBD1 as D (5 bases). The germline CDR1 and CDR2 sequences are GTSNPN and SVGIG (reference sequence). CDR3 size: 10 residues. In DNA, the CDR3 is TGTCGGGCAGGGCCAGGAGGCTACACCTTC. Translation gives CRAGPGGYTF.

V usage is TRBV19 and J usage is TRBJ2-1; the D gene is possibly TRBD2 (6 bases). Germline V gene sequence: CDR1 LNHDA, CDR2 SQIVND (reference sequence). V lost 7 bases to trimming and J lost 0 bases, with 22 bases between them. This CDR3 has 18 amino acids. CDR3 nucleotides: TGTGCCAGTACCCCTCACACCGAGCTAGCGTACTCCTACAATGAGCAGTTCTTC. Translated: CASTPHTELAYSYNEQFF.

The chain has TRBV29-1 and TRBJ1-1, with D unresolved. The CDR3 totals 13 residues. V dropped 4 bases and J dropped 5 bases, with 14 bases sitting between them. CDR1 and CDR2 (germline): SQVTM, ANQGSEA. For the CDR3, the DNA is TGCAGCGTTGGCGAGGGAGTAGGAACTGAAGCTTTCTTT. This codes for CSVGEGVGTEAFF.

J is TRBJ1-1 and V is TRBV6-5, with unresolved D. This CDR3 region has 14 residues. From germline, CDR1 is MNHEY and CDR2 SVGAGI. With 7 bases removed from V and 0 bases from J, the gap between germline ends came to 12 bases. The CDR3 loop reads CASNWDPLNTEAFF. For the CDR3, the DNA is TGTGCCAGCAATTGGGATCCCTTGAACACTGAAGCTTTCTTT.

In DNA form, the CDR3 reads TGCGCCAGCAGCACACGGACTAATGAGCAGTTCTTC. Its translation: CASSTRTNEQFF. This chain connects TRBV5-1 to TRBJ2-1; the D gene is possibly TRBD2 (5 bases). The germline V gene has CDR1 SGHRS and CDR2 YFSETQ. The V end lost 4 bases, the J end lost 7 bases, and 9 bases lay between the germline ends. The CDR3 extends over 12 amino acids.

V gene TRBV9 combines with J gene TRBJ2-1; D unresolved. CDR1 is SGDLS and CDR2 is YYNGEE in the germline V gene. Trimming left V 1 base short and J 5 bases short, with 7 bases between. There are 13 residues in the CDR3. The CDR3, as DNA: TGTGCCAGCAGCGTAATCTTAAACAATGAGCAGTTCTTC. Residues: CASSVILNNEQFF.

The J gene is TRBJ2-1, the V gene TRBV6-6; D remains unclear. The V gene lost 4 bases and the J gene lost 6 bases, with 7 bases spanning the gap. CDR3 size: 12 residues. CDR1 and CDR2 (germline): MNHNY, SVGAGI (reference sequence). The CDR3 region is CASSSLRNEQFF. For the CDR3, the DNA is TGTGCCAGCAGTTCACTGCGCAATGAGCAGTTCTTC.

The V call is TRBV5-1, the J call TRBJ1-3; D unresolved. In germline, CDR1 is SGHRS, CDR2 YFSETQ. Trimming took 0 bases from V and 4 from J, leaving 5 bases between them. CDR3 length: 13 amino acids. CDR3 in amino acids: CASSLVLGNTIYF. The CDR3 DNA reads TGCGCCAGCAGCTTGGTGTTGGGAAACACCATATATTTT.

This chain's CDR3 is CASRYRGGETQYF. The CDR3 DNA follows: TGTGCCAGCAGATACAGGGGTGGCGAGACCCAGTACTTC. The chain combines TRBV5-4 with TRBJ2-5; 7 nucleotides match TRBD1. The CDR3 extends over 13 amino acids. Trimming cost V 5 bases and J 5 bases; bases outside gene matches: 6. Per the germline V gene, CDR1 is SGHNT and CDR2 is YYREEE (reference sequence).

The rearrangement uses TRBV5-6 and TRBJ2-7; 11 bases map to TRBD2. The CDR3 spans 16 residues. Germline V gene data show CDR1 as SGHDT and CDR2 as YYEEEE. Unmatched junction bases numbered 7, after V lost 5 bases and J lost 0 bases. CDR3 protein: CASRYRTSGPSYEQYF. CDR3 nucleotides: TGTGCCAGCAGATACAGGACTAGCGGGCCCTCCTACGAGCAGTACTTC. Looking up the rest from reference TRBV5-6 and TRBJ2-7 gives the full variable domain: DAGVTQSPTHLIKTRGQQVTLRCSPKSGHDTVSWYQQALGQGPQFIFQYYEEEERQRGNFPDRFSGHQFPNYSSELNVNALLLGDSALYLCASRYRTSGPSYEQYFGPGTRLTVT.

This chain links TRBV6-6 with TRBJ2-2, with 8 bases that match TRBD1. Trimming cost V 6 bases and J 4 bases; bases outside gene matches: 4. The germline V gene has CDR1 MNHNY and CDR2 SVGAGI (reference sequence). The CDR3 runs to 14 residues. CDR3 in amino acids: CASSSGQATGELFF. The DNA of the CDR3 is TGTGCCAGCAGCTCGGGACAGGCCACCGGGGAGCTGTTTTTT.

The sample holds one count of this clone. The rearrangement links TRBV11-2 to TRBJ2-5; perhaps D is TRBD1 or TRBD2 (6 bases each). The CDR3 length is 13 residues. The germline gives CDR1 SGHAT, CDR2 FQNNGV. Trimming pared 7 bases from V and 1 base from J, leaving 10 bases between. CDR3 bases: TGTGCCAGCACCACGGGGGCCCAAGAGACCCAGTACTTC. It is translated as CASTTGAQETQYF. The whole variable domain, filled in from reference TRBV11-2 and TRBJ2-5, reads EAGVAQSPRYKIIEKRQSVAFWCNPISGHATLYWYQQILGQGPKLLIQFQNNGVVDDSQLPKDRFSAERLKGVDSTLKIQPAKLEDSAVYLCASTTGAQETQYFGPGTRLLVL.

This chain connects TRBV7-9 to TRBJ2-7; 12 nucleotides line up with TRBD1. Trimming took 6 bases from V and 7 from J; bases not matched to a gene: 13. The CDR3 runs to 16 residues. Germline V gene sequence: CDR1 SEHNR, CDR2 FQNEAQ (reference sequence). The CDR3, as DNA: TGTGCCAGCAGTCCCGAACCGGGACAGGGGGCGAGGGAGCAGTACTTC. Translation gives CASSPEPGQGAREQYF.

The chain recombines TRBV18 with TRBJ2-7; 8 bases line up with TRBD1. The CDR3 spans 13 residues. The V and J ends lost 5 bases and 3 bases, in that order; junction bases with no gene match: 3. CDR1 and CDR2 (germline): KGHSH, LQKENI. Here the CDR3 reads CASSSGQGYEQYF. The DNA of the CDR3 is TGTGCCAGCTCATCAGGACAGGGCTACGAGCAGTACTTC.

The chain carries TRBV9 and TRBJ2-2; the match to TRBD2 covers 7 bases. The CDR3 contains 15 residues. V gave up 0 bases and J gave up 3 bases; unmatched junction bases: 2. From germline, CDR1 is SGDLS and CDR2 YYNGEE. The CDR3 DNA reads TGTGCCAGCAGCGTAGGGGGAGGGTACACCGGGGAGCTGTTTTTT. The encoded protein is CASSVGGGYTGELFF. The variable domain in full, completed from reference TRBV9 and TRBJ2-2, reads DSGVTQTPKHLITATGQRVTLRCSPRSGDLSVYWYQQSLDQGLQFLIQYYNGEERAKGNILERFSAQQFPDLHSELNLSSLELGDSALYFCASSVGGGYTGELFFGEGSRLTVL.